This T cell receptor beta chain originates from a study of regulatory T cells in long-lasting Graves disease. This clonotype was picked up a small number of times. Its antigen is not known. Regarding time point: persistent/refractory GD, antithyroid drugs over 5 years with positive TRAb. RNA extracted from PBMCs served as the sequencing template. As a group, patients came from one endocrinology department in Xi'an, China. The TCR beta library used iRepertoire HTBI primers with Arm-PCR amplification of CDR3. TCRdb redid the calling of the multiplex PCR reads with MiXCR, one entry per CDR3 protein. The sample lists 400,000 to 500,000 distinct CDR3 sequences, over 20% occurring once. General study points: Accuracy was possibly reduced by small sample size. Shared public clonotypes totalled approximately 3,000 in persistent patients, compared with about 990 in new patients.

The sequenced sample was peripheral blood mononuclear cells (PBMCs), obtained when the disease was refractory, from a patient treated with antithyroid drugs. This TCR was sampled from a female donor with Graves disease.

CDR3 nucleotide sequence: TGTGCCAGCAGCCCCGAACGGATGGAGACCCAGTACTTC. Residues: CASSPERMETQYF. The genes are TRBV5-5 and TRBJ2-5; D gene ambiguous. This CDR3 contains 13 residues. The germline V gene has CDR1 SGHKS and CDR2 YYEKEE (reference sequence). The V end was cut by 4 bases, the J end by 5 bases, with 12 bases between.